This T cell receptor (beta chain) was retrieved from a study of Graves' ophthalmopathy and Graves' hyperthyroidism. This clonotype was observed at least ten times. The antigen is unknown. Germline CDR1 MNHNS, CDR2 SASEGT. J gave up 0 bases and V 5 bases, and 2 bases lay outside the gene matches. The CDR3 has 15 residues. Study-level findings and limits: Blood also harbored most expanded thyroid clonotypes above 0.001 frequency. Sensitivity reached roughly 70% and specificity more than 72% when the model predicted ophthalmopathy progression.

From RNA, the CDR3 regions of TCR beta chains were amplified and sequenced. First-round RT-PCR used HTBI primers; second-round multiplex PCR followed. TCRdb called the multiplex PCR reads again in MiXCR, with one record for every CDR3 protein. The table includes about 500,000 distinct CDR3 sequences, about an eighth detected once. Sequenced sample: blood. The receptor's source is a woman aged 25 to 39 with Graves' ophthalmopathy. The J gene is TRBJ2-2, the V gene TRBV6-1, with 8 bases lining up with TRBD1. CDR3: CASSKDRANTGELFF. CDR3 coding DNA: TGTGCCAGCAGTAAGGACAGGGCGAACACCGGGGAGCTGTTTTTT.